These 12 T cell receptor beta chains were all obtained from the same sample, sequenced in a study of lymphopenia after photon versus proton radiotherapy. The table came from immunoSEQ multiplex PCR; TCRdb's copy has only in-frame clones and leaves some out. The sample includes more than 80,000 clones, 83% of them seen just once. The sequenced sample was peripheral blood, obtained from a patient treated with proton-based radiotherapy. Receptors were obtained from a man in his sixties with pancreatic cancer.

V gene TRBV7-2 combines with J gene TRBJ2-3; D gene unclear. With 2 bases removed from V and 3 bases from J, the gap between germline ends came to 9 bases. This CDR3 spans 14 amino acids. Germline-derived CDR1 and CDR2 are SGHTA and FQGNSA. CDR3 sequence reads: CASSLSTRTDTQYF. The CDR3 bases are TGTGCCAGCAGCTTATCGACCCGAACAGATACGCAGTATTTT.

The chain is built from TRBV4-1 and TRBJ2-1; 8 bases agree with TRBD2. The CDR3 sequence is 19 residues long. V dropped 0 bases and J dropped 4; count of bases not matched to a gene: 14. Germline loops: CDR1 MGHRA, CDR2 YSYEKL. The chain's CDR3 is CASSQDEVVGGGRYNEQFF. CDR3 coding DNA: TGCGCCAGCAGCCAAGATGAGGTTGTGGGGGGCGGGAGGTACAATGAGCAGTTCTTC.

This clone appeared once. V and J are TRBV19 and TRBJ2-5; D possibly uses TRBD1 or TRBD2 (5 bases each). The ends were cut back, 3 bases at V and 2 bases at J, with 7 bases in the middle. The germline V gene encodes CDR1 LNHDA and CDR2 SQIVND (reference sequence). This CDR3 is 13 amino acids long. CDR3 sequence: CASSMGEQETQYF. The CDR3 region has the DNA TGTGCCAGTAGTATGGGGGAGCAAGAGACCCAGTACTTC.

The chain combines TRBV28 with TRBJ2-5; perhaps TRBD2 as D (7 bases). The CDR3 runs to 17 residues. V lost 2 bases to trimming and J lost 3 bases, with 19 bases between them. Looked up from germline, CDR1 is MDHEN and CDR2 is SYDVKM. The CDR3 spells CASSLRFSGGVEETQYF. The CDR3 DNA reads TGTGCCAGCAGTTTAAGGTTTTCGGGGGGCGTGGAAGAGACCCAGTACTTC.

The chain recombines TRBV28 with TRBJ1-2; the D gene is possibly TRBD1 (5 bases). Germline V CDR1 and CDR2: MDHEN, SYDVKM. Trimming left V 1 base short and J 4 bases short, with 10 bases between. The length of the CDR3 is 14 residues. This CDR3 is CASSLSRVTYGYTF. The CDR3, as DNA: TGTGCCAGCAGTTTATCCAGGGTGACCTATGGCTACACCTTC.

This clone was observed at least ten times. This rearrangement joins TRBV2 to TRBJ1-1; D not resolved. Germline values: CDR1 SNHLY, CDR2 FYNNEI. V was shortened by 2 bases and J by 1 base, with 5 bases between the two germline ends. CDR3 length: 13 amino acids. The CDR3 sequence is CASSEWENTEAFF. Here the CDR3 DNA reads TGTGCCAGCAGTGAATGGGAGAACACTGAAGCTTTCTTT. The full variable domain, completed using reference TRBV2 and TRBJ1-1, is EPEVTQTPSHQVTQMGQEVILRCVPISNHLYFYWYRQILGQKVEFLVSFYNNEISEKSEIFDDQFSVERPDGSNFTLKIRSTKLEDSAMYFCASSEWENTEAFFGQGTRLTVV.

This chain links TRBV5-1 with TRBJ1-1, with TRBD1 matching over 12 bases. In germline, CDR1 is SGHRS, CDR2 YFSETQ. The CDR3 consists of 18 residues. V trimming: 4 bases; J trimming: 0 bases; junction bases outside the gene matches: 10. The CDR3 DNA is TGCGCCAGCAGCCCGCCTACGGGACAGGGGGCTTTGAACACTGAAGCTTTCTTT. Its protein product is CASSPPTGQGALNTEAFF.

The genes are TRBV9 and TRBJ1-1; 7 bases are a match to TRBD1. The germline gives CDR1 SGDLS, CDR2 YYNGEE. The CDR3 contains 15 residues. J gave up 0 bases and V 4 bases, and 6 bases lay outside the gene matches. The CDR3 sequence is CASSPRQGLNTEAFF. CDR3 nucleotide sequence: TGTGCCAGCAGCCCTCGACAGGGCCTGAACACTGAAGCTTTCTTT.

The chain's CDR3 is CATRRSAGGEQFF. The CDR3 nucleotides read TGTGCCACCAGAAGGTCAGCGGGAGGGGAGCAGTTCTTC. V is TRBV6-5 and J is TRBJ2-1, with 10 bases fitting TRBD2. Looked up from germline, CDR1 is MNHEY and CDR2 is SVGAGI. Trimming cost V 10 bases and J 10 bases; bases outside gene matches: 10. The CDR3 is 13 residues long.

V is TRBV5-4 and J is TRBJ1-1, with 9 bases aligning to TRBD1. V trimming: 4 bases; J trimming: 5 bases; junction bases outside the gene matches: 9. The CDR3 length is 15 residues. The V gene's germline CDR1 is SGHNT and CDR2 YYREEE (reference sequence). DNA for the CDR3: TGTGCCAGCAGCCCCCCGGGACAGGGAAGGACTGAAGCTTTCTTT. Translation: CASSPPGQGRTEAFF.

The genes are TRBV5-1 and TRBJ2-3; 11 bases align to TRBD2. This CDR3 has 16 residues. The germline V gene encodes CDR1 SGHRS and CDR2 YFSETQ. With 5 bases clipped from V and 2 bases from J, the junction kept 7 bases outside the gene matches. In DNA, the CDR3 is TGCGCCAGCAGAGAAGGGACTAGCGGACTCACAGATACGCAGTATTTT. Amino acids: CASREGTSGLTDTQYF.

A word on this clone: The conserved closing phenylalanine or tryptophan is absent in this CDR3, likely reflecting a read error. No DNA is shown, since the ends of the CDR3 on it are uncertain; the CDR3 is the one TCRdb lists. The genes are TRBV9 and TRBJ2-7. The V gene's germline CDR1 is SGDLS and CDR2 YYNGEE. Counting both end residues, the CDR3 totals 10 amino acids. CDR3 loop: CASSAYPDRI.